These 8 T cell receptor beta chains were sequenced from one sample in a study of blood T cells in healthy people across ages. The authors ran a second PCR of roughly 6 to 12 cycles using a sample-barcoded 5' primer and a J-beta primer mix. TCRdb re-analysed the 5' RACE reads in MiXCR, keeping a single row per CDR3 protein. The sample has about 930,000 distinct CDR3 sequences, almost 30% seen once. The sample was also linked to a second study, of T cells of mothers and their children.

Sequenced sample: blood. The receptors originated from a woman aged 35 to 49 in good health.

This clonotype was seen a handful of times. V usage is TRBV19 and J usage is TRBJ2-1; the match to TRBD1 covers 8 bases. The CDR3 loop spans 14 amino acids. The V segment lost 3 bases and the J segment 7 bases; nucleotides outside the gene matches: 5. The germline CDR1 and CDR2 sequences are LNHDA and SQIVND (reference sequence). CDR3 amino acids: CASSMGQAGNEQFF. DNA for the CDR3: TGTGCCAGTAGTATGGGACAGGCGGGGAATGAGCAGTTCTTC.

As to this clonotype: This may arise from a read error, as a much more abundant clone is one base away. The rearrangement joins TRBV10-3 to TRBJ2-3; D possibly corresponds to TRBD1 (6 bases). Trimming removed 4 bases at V and 1 base at J, with 9 bases between. Germline V gene sequence: CDR1 ENHRY, CDR2 SYGVKD. The CDR3 contains 14 residues. The CDR3 DNA is TGTGCCATCAGTGGGGCAGGGGGCACAGATACGCAGTATTTT. Protein sequence: CAISGAGGTDTQYF.

The chain joins TRBV28 to TRBJ2-3; a possible D gene is TRBD1 (6 bases). Trimming cost V 4 bases and J 1 base, with 15 bases left between them. The CDR3 sequence is 16 residues long. Germline V lookup: CDR1 MDHEN, CDR2 SYDVKM. CDR3 protein: CASSYNRATGTDTQYF. Written as DNA, the CDR3 is TGTGCCAGCAGTTATAACAGGGCCACCGGCACAGATACGCAGTATTTT.

The genes are TRBV14 and TRBJ1-2, with 10 bases fitting TRBD1. Germline assignment: CDR1 SGHDN and CDR2 FVKESK. The J segment lost 5 bases and the V segment lost 5 bases, leaving 5 bases of the junction unmatched. This CDR3 has 14 amino acids. CDR3 DNA sequence: TGTGCCAGCAGCAAGACAGGGGGCCAATATGGCTACACCTTC. It translates to CASSKTGGQYGYTF. Drawing the rest from reference TRBV14 and TRBJ1-2, the complete variable domain is EAGVTQFPSHSVIEKGQTVTLRCDPISGHDNLYWYRRVMGKEIKFLLHFVKESKQDESGMPNNRFLAERTGGTYSTLKVQPAELEDSGVYFCASSKTGGQYGYTFGSGTRLTVV.

The V and J genes are TRBV20-1 and TRBJ2-1; D perhaps matches TRBD2 (6 bases). From germline, CDR1 is DFQATT and CDR2 SNEGSKA (reference sequence). CDR3 size: 14 residues. The V gene lost 5 bases and the J gene lost 8 bases, with 19 bases spanning the gap. In DNA form, the CDR3 reads TGCAGTGCTGGACGACAGCGGGCGAACGATGAGCAGTTCTTC. It encodes CSAGRQRANDEQFF.

A few counts support this clonotype. CDR3 coding DNA: TGCGCCAGCAGCTTTAGCCTGGACATGGAGACCCAGTACTTC. This translates into CASSFSLDMETQYF. This chain links TRBV5-1 with TRBJ2-5; weak D call: TRBD1 (5 bases). Germline assignment: CDR1 SGHRS and CDR2 YFSETQ. The CDR3 is made up of 14 amino acids. V lost 2 bases and J 5 bases, leaving 13 bases between the germline ends.

The chain is built from TRBV2 and TRBJ1-5, with a weak D call TRBD1 (5 bases). The V end was cut by 7 bases, the J end by 7 bases, with 11 bases between. The CDR3 consists of 12 residues. Germline CDR1 SNHLY, CDR2 FYNNEI. CDR3: CASTGWGQPQHF. The CDR3 bases are TGTGCCAGCACCGGGTGGGGGCAGCCCCAGCATTTT.

The rearrangement uses TRBV2 and TRBJ2-3; 9 bases are shared with TRBD2. The CDR3 has 15 residues. CDR1 and CDR2 from the germline V gene are SNHLY and FYNNEI. V shed 6 bases, J shed 2 bases, and the junction held 6 bases outside the gene matches. Here the CDR3 reads CASSLTSGYTDTQYF. CDR3 in DNA: TGTGCCAGCAGCCTGACTAGCGGATACACAGATACGCAGTATTTT.